The 20 T cell receptor beta chains below come from one sample, sequenced in a study of blood T cell repertoires in COVID-19. Libraries were prepared by immunoSEQ multiplex PCR; TCRdb keeps only in-frame clonotypes and omits some of them. The sample carries 140,000 to 150,000 clones, 65% to 90% recorded once. The sequenced material came from peripheral blood. The receptors here all came from a man aged 60 to 75 with active or convalescent COVID-19.

The CDR3 loop is CASSTRDSPTYGYTF. The CDR3 DNA sequence: TGTGCCAGCAGCACCCGGGACAGCCCTACTTATGGCTACACCTTC. The V gene is TRBV21-1, the J gene TRBJ1-2; the listed D gene, TRBD1, was not tested against the DNA. TRBV21-1 is noted as a pseudogene. The CDR3 extends over 15 amino acids.

The rearrangement joins TRBV2 to TRBJ1-1; D remains unclear. V lost 2 bases, J lost 6 bases, and 13 bases lay in between. The germline gives CDR1 SNHLY, CDR2 FYNNEI. This CDR3 spans 14 amino acids. The CDR3 sequence: CASSEHARVSEAFF. CDR3 nucleotide sequence: TGTGCCAGCAGTGAACACGCGCGGGTCTCTGAAGCTTTCTTT.

V usage is TRBV19 and J usage is TRBJ1-5; the match to TRBD1 covers 11 bases. Germline CDR1 and CDR2: LNHDA and SQIVND (reference sequence). This CDR3 is built from 16 residues. Trimming took 7 bases from V and 2 from J; bases not matched to a gene: 7. CDR3 nucleotide sequence: TGTGCCAGTAACGCGGACAGGGGGCTTGGCAATCAGCCCCAGCATTTT. Amino acids: CASNADRGLGNQPQHF. The full variable domain, completed using reference TRBV19 and TRBJ1-5, is DGGITQSPKYLFRKEGQNVTLSCEQNLNHDAMYWYRQDPGQGLRLIYYSQIVNDFQKGDIAEGYSVSREKKESFPLTVTSAQKNPTAFYLCASNADRGLGNQPQHFGDGTRLSIL.

This rearrangement joins TRBV5-1 to TRBJ1-1; 9 nucleotides line up with TRBD1. There are 14 residues in the CDR3. In germline, CDR1 is SGHRS, CDR2 YFSETQ. The J segment lost 4 bases and the V segment lost 7 bases, leaving 8 bases of the junction unmatched. CDR3 in DNA: TGCGCCAGCGGAACAGGGGGCGCGGGCACTGAAGCTTTCTTT. This gives the protein CASGTGGAGTEAFF.

The DNA for the CDR3 is TGTGCCACCAGTGATGGACAGGGCCATGAGCAGTTCTTC. It specifies CATSDGQGHEQFF. The chain links TRBV24-1 to TRBJ2-1; 8 bases fit TRBD1. The CDR3 has 13 residues. J was trimmed by 8 bases and V by 3 bases; bases with no gene match: 2. Germline assignment: CDR1 KGHDR and CDR2 SFDVKD.

This clone was seen only once. The chain joins TRBV6-1 to TRBJ1-1; D is uncertain. Per the germline V gene, CDR1 is MNHNS and CDR2 is SASEGT. The CDR3 loop spans 12 amino acids. V was cut by 5 bases and J by 2 bases, with 6 bases left in between. The CDR3 reads CASSSYNTEAFF. The CDR3 DNA sequence: TGTGCCAGCAGTTCTTATAACACTGAAGCTTTCTTT.

The chain recombines TRBV29-1 with TRBJ2-1, with 9 nucleotides matching TRBD2. The CDR3 spans 20 residues. In germline, CDR1 is SQVTM, CDR2 ANQGSEA. V lost 2 bases and J lost 5; bases outside the gene matches: 22. CDR3: CSVEISPGLAGTRINNEQFF. In DNA, the CDR3 is TGCAGCGTTGAAATCTCTCCGGGACTAGCAGGCACCCGTATAAACAATGAGCAGTTCTTC.

This clone was recorded a few times. The chain employs TRBV6-2 or TRBV6-3 and TRBJ2-7; 7 bases match TRBD2. Unmatched junction bases numbered 10, after V lost 4 bases and J lost 4 bases. CDR3 length: 15 residues. In germline, CDR1 is MNHEY, CDR2 SVGEGT. This chain's CDR3 is CASSSPLAEDYEQYV. The CDR3 DNA is TGTGCCAGCAGTTCTCCCCTAGCGGAAGATTACGAGCAGTACGTC.

In this sample, this clone turned up a few times. This chain connects TRBV12-5 to TRBJ1-1, with D perhaps matching TRBD1 (6 bases). Germline V gene lookup returns CDR1 LGHNT and CDR2 FRNRAP. Trimming shortened V by 1 base and J by 3 bases, and 9 bases separated the two germline ends. CDR3 length: 14 amino acids. The CDR3, as DNA: TGTGCTAGTGGTTTGGCGACAGGATACACTGAAGCTTTCTTT. Translating gives CASGLATGYTEAFF.

The rearrangement joins TRBV28 to TRBJ1-5; D remains unclear. CDR1 and CDR2 from the germline V gene are MDHEN and SYDVKM. The CDR3 consists of 12 residues. V lost 5 bases and J 5 bases, leaving 7 bases between the germline ends. The CDR3 DNA reads TGTGCCAGCAGTCAGAGGGATCAGCCCCAGCATTTT. Encoded protein: CASSQRDQPQHF.

The V and J genes are TRBV4-1 and TRBJ2-1; possibly TRBD1 for D (7 bases). Germline loops: CDR1 MGHRA, CDR2 YSYEKL. V dropped 4 bases and J dropped 4 bases, with 11 bases sitting between them. The CDR3 has 14 residues. For the CDR3, the DNA is TGCGCCAGCAGCCCCGCGGGACAGTACAATGAGCAGTTCTTC. It codes for CASSPAGQYNEQFF.

V and J are TRBV29-1 and TRBJ1-1; TRBD1 matches at 7 bases. Unmatched junction bases numbered 9, after V lost 3 bases and J lost 5 bases. The germline V gene encodes CDR1 SQVTM and CDR2 ANQGSEA. This CDR3 has 14 residues. The chain's CDR3 is CSVDNRRGNTEAFF. In nucleotides, the CDR3 is TGCAGCGTTGACAACCGCAGGGGGAATACTGAAGCTTTCTTT.

V is TRBV27 and J is TRBJ2-4; 12 nucleotides match TRBD2. This CDR3 comprises 16 residues. V was clipped by 6 bases and J by 2 bases; unmatched bases: 5. Germline CDR1 reads MNHEY; CDR2 reads SMNVEV (reference sequence). The CDR3 DNA sequence: TGTGCCAGCAGGCGACTAGCGGGGGTTTCCAAAAACATTCAGTACTTC. Protein: CASRRLAGVSKNIQYF.

The CDR3 coding sequence is TGTGCCAGCAGCTTTGCGGGAGCCCCCCAAGAGACCCAGTACTTC. It encodes CASSFAGAPQETQYF. V usage is TRBV11-2 and J usage is TRBJ2-5; 7 bases align to TRBD2. Germline assignment: CDR1 SGHAT and CDR2 FQNNGV. The CDR3 is made up of 15 amino acids. Trimming removed 3 bases from V and 1 base from J; junction bases left unmatched: 5.

This clone was counted ten times or more. J is TRBJ1-5 and V is TRBV19; D is possibly TRBD1 (5 bases). The CDR3 has 16 residues. The germline V and J ends were trimmed by 3 bases and 1 base, with 13 bases remaining between them. The V gene's germline CDR1 is LNHDA and CDR2 SQIVND (reference sequence). The CDR3 DNA is TGTGCCAGTAGTATCAGGGAAGGTTACAGCAATCAGCCCCAGCATTTT. Translated, it gives CASSIREGYSNQPQHF.

The rearrangement joins TRBV29-1 to TRBJ1-2, with no clear D. Germline CDR1 SQVTM, CDR2 ANQGSEA. V was cut by 1 base and J by 4 bases, with 7 bases left in between. The CDR3 is 12 residues long. The CDR3 sequence: CSVEGNSYGYTF. The DNA of the CDR3 is TGCAGCGTTGAAGGTAACAGCTATGGCTACACCTTC.

V is TRBV14 and J is TRBJ2-1; 10 nucleotides agree with TRBD1. Germline CDR1 is SGHDN and CDR2 is FVKESK. The CDR3 is made up of 13 amino acids. V trimming: 6 bases; J trimming: 10 bases; junction bases outside the gene matches: 6. This CDR3 reads CASRGQGYFEQFF. The CDR3 DNA reads as TGTGCCAGCAGGGGACAGGGGTACTTCGAGCAGTTCTTC.

The gene calls are TRBV9 and TRBJ1-3; D not certain. The CDR3 runs to 13 residues. CDR1 is SGDLS and CDR2 is YYNGEE in the germline V gene. The V end was cut by 6 bases, the J end by 4 bases, with 11 bases between. The CDR3 reads CASNPGAGNTIYF. The DNA for the CDR3 is TGTGCCAGCAACCCGGGAGCCGGAAACACCATATATTTT.

V gene TRBV19 combines with J gene TRBJ2-4; 8 bases match TRBD1. V lost 5 bases and J lost 10; bases outside the gene matches: 7. CDR1 and CDR2 from the germline V gene are LNHDA and SQIVND (reference sequence). The CDR3 consists of 13 residues. The CDR3 spells CASSPEDRVIQYF. The CDR3 DNA is TGTGCCAGTAGTCCGGAGGACAGGGTGATTCAGTACTTC. Full variable domain (outside the CDR3, taken from reference TRBV19 and TRBJ2-4): DGGITQSPKYLFRKEGQNVTLSCEQNLNHDAMYWYRQDPGQGLRLIYYSQIVNDFQKGDIAEGYSVSREKKESFPLTVTSAQKNPTAFYLCASSPEDRVIQYFGAGTRLSVL.

This rearrangement joins TRBV29-1 to TRBJ1-4, with D possibly matching TRBD1 (5 bases). Germline V gene sequence: CDR1 SQVTM, CDR2 ANQGSEA. CDR3 length: 13 residues. Trimming took off 2 bases at V and 4 bases at J, with 8 bases between the two ends. The CDR3 DNA reads TGCAGCGTTGAAACAGGTCTTAATGAAAAACTGTTTTTT. It translates to CSVETGLNEKLFF.